This TCR beta chain was identified during a study of CD8+CD57+ T cells in acquired aplastic anemia. Study in general: An average of roughly 2.9 ug of DNA was obtained from sorted CD4+ and CD8+ cells.

With 3 bases removed from V and 9 bases from J, the gap between germline ends came to 15 bases. The CDR3 runs to 15 residues. Per the germline V gene, CDR1 is SGHDN and CDR2 is FVKESK. Regarding the study as a whole: In common between the patients and the controls were approximately 30 CD8+ CDR3 sequences. The CD8+ Simpson's diversity of patients and controls was not significantly different.

At least ten counts were recorded for this clonotype. What it recognizes is unknown. The TCR beta profiling, which covered VDJ combination and CDR3 sequence, was carried out using genomic DNA as the template. TCRdb reprocessed the reads with MiXCR, giving one entry per CDR3 protein. The sample consists of 100,000 to 150,000 distinct CDR3 sequences, over 45% of them appearing once. Sequences were obtained from sorted CD4+, CD8+, or CD8+CD57+ T cells (not recorded which) from PBMCs. This receptor was taken from a human donor in good health, serving as a control. The chain uses TRBV14 and TRBJ1-6, with D unresolved. The CDR3 region is CASSQASGVRSPLHF. The CDR3 nucleotides read TGTGCCAGCAGCCAGGCGAGCGGGGTCCGTTCACCCCTCCACTTT.